This TCR beta chain was recovered during a study of blood T cells in healthy people across ages (dated by TCRdb to between 2014 and 2016). About the study as a whole: Template switching captured roughly one uniquely barcoded TCR beta cDNA molecule per two T cells in model experiments. Age-related changes in TCR beta repertoire diversity were measured in the study by deep sequencing normalized with unique cDNA molecular identifiers. Four age groups were formed from the donors: young (average 16 years), middle-aged (approximately 39), aged (under 70) and long-lived (less than 85). Using the same blood draw, the study looked at two additional independent replicas of 1 million unique cDNA reads for two donors, one aged 18 to 30 and the other aged 80 or older. The paper as a whole reports these results and caveats: The CMV infection status of donors was not known, potentially confounding age-related changes in expanded clonotypes. Compared with the aged group, more naive CD4+ T cells, fewer expanded clones and increased TCR diversity were shown by the long-lived group, suggesting age selection. A strong correlation was found between observed TCR beta diversity and the percentage of naive T cells measured by flow cytometry. Total diversity estimates from one million sequenced T cells were considered lower bounds and underestimates. As age increased, observed TCR beta diversity per million T cells dropped in a roughly linear way, and a significant reduction was already evident by age 40. Since profiling was done on bulk unsorted PBMCs, naive and antigen-experienced compartments could not be conclusively compared.

Spanning cysteine to phenylalanine, the CDR3 consists of 14 amino acids. Just CDR3 DNA is preserved here, 42 bases in frame from base 1. On this clonotype itself: Its target antigen remains unknown. Germline and junction disagree at one end, which may indicate a read error.

Library generation was performed with 5' RACE. Instrument used: Illumina HiSeq 2500. The second PCR ran for roughly 6 to 11 cycles and used a J-beta primer mix along with a sample-barcoded 5' primer. A template-switch 5' adaptor carrying 12 random nucleotides introduced a unique molecular identifier onto each TCR beta cDNA molecule. Each sample yielded at least 3 million CDR3-containing paired-end reads. All of the RNA was converted into first-strand cDNA using the Mint cDNA synthesis kit, with a TRBC-specific oligonucleotide serving as the primer. Following uracil-DNA glycosylase treatment, all cDNA underwent a first 18-cycle PCR with the universal primers M1SS and BC2_uni_R. Turning to the authors' computational methods: Each sample was normalized by randomly selecting 1 million high-quality reads, each carrying a distinct molecular identifier. Instead of being binned into consensus sequences, reads that shared molecular identifiers were thrown out. MiTCR, run with a Q25 quality threshold and the strictest error-elimination algorithm, handled CDR3 identification, clonotype clustering and error correction. A nonparametric unseen species model with Euler transformation was used to estimate a lower bound on total TCR beta diversity. TCRdb applied fastp at Q25 and MiXCR to the public reads, then kept only in-frame beta chains. Identical CDR3 proteins give one entry, which carries the most common genes and DNA. These V and J calls originate from TCRdb's pipeline instead of the authors' own analysis. The sample table records roughly 1,100,000 distinct CDR3 sequences; 20% to 25% of these occur just once. Together, the top ten hold less than 0.75% of the sample.

The donors were roughly 39 Caucasian individuals from Russia, aged 6 to 90 years, who were systemically healthy. Around 10 milliliters of peripheral blood were collected from each donor into EDTA-treated Vacutainer tubes. PBMCs were isolated by Ficoll-Paque density-gradient centrifugation, with at least 7 million obtained per sample. Trizol reagent was used to extract total RNA from PBMCs, with at least 6 micrograms per sample. For every donor, an aliquot of PBMCs went through flow cytometry to measure the percentages of naive CD45RAhigh/CD27high T cells. These records were also assigned to another study, of T cells of mothers and their children. Reported in the second study: The donors were nine systemically healthy Caucasian individuals, made up of three mothers and their six children. cDNA synthesis consumed the entire amount of extracted RNA, loaded at around 1.5 ug RNA in each 15 ul reaction. In the second PCR, the M1S primer added sample barcodes and 2-4 random nucleotides. Each mother yielded over 8.5 million TCR beta CDR3 reads and each child roughly 3.1 million reads. Thymic selection similarly shapes TCR recombination output in related and unrelated pairs, with minor effect from inherited differences. Normalized repertoire overlap was always slightly but never significantly higher in related than unrelated mother-child pairs. No persistent microchimeric T cell clones were detected, at a sensitivity of 90 to 100 clones per million clonotypes. The study used deep NGS to compare TCR beta repertoires of mothers and children, seeking features distinguishing related mother-child pairs from unrelated individuals. Mothers averaged roughly 36 +/- 4 years of age and children averaged around 10 +/- 4 years. After adapter ligation with NEBNext reagents, the libraries were sequenced on Illumina HiSeq 2000 with 100+100 nt paired-end reads. To prevent cross-contamination, the mother and child libraries were prepared a month apart and were sequenced in separate runs. Between roughly 500,000 and 2,300,000 distinct TCR beta clonotypes were identified per donor. Naive TCR beta clonotypes were estimated from low-frequency clonotypes matched to each donor's FACS-determined naive share, without sorting.

The receptor comes from a girl aged 2-10 years in good health. The sequence is built from TRBV12-3 or TRBV12-4 and TRBJ2-1; TRBD1 lines up with 10 middle nucleotides. The sequenced sample was blood. At the DNA level, the sequence is TGTACCAGCAGTCGGGACAGGGGCACCAATGAGCAGTTCTTC. This encodes CTSSRDRGTNEQFF.